Presented here are 21 T cell receptor beta chains from one specimen sequenced in a study of cytotoxic CD8 clonotypes in ibrutinib-treated CLL. Libraries were prepared by immunoSEQ multiplex PCR; TCRdb keeps only in-frame clonotypes and omits some of them. Of 200,000 to 250,000 clones in the sample, 75% to 85% were seen once. This specimen consisted of PBMCs, obtained after 12 months of ibrutinib treatment. These receptor sequences come from a human donor with chronic lymphocytic leukemia.

The J gene is TRBJ2-7, the V gene TRBV6-5; TRBD1 matches at 7 bases. Trimming took 6 bases from V and 6 from J; bases not matched to a gene: 5. The CDR3 has 12 residues. CDR1 and CDR2 from the germline V gene are MNHEY and SVGAGI. CDR3: CASSQGVTEQYF. The DNA of the CDR3 is TGTGCCAGCAGCCAGGGGGTAACCGAGCAGTACTTC.

This chain connects TRBV6-6 to TRBJ2-1; perhaps TRBD1 as D (6 bases). V dropped 0 bases and J dropped 5 bases, with 14 bases sitting between them. Germline V gene lookup returns CDR1 MNHNY and CDR2 SVGAGI (reference sequence). CDR3 length: 16 amino acids. The CDR3 nucleotides are TGTGCCAGCAGTTACTCGTTCTGGGACAACAACAATGAGCAGTTCTTC. Translation gives CASSYSFWDNNNEQFF.

This clone was seen only a few times. The CDR3 loop is CASSPPGQGREKLFF. The CDR3 DNA follows: TGTGCCAGCAGCCCACCCGGACAGGGGAGAGAAAAACTGTTTTTT. The chain joins TRBV28 to TRBJ1-4, with TRBD1 identical over 9 bases. J was trimmed by 8 bases and V by 6 bases; bases with no gene match: 10. The CDR3 has 15 amino acids. Germline V gene sequence: CDR1 MDHEN, CDR2 SYDVKM.

This chain connects TRBV29-1 to TRBJ1-1, with TRBD1 matching over 7 bases. The germline V gene has CDR1 SQVTM and CDR2 ANQGSEA. The CDR3 totals 12 residues. V was clipped by 4 bases and J by 11 bases; unmatched bases: 10. CDR3 in DNA: TGCAGCGTTGCAAAGGGGGCAGGGGACGCTTTCTTT. Amino acids: CSVAKGAGDAFF.

In its sample, this clone was seen a few times. The chain uses TRBV5-1 and TRBJ2-7; D may be TRBD2 (6 bases). The CDR3 length is 11 residues. V lost 2 bases and J lost 6, with 6 bases in between. Germline V lookup: CDR1 SGHRS, CDR2 YFSETQ. The CDR3 protein is CASSFGGEQYF. The CDR3 nucleotides are TGCGCCAGCAGCTTCGGGGGCGAGCAGTACTTC.

The rearrangement uses TRBV28 and TRBJ2-6; 11 bases match TRBD2. Germline V gene data show CDR1 as MDHEN and CDR2 as SYDVKM. The V and J ends lost 5 bases and 0 bases, in that order; junction bases with no gene match: 3. This CDR3 region has 17 residues. In DNA, the CDR3 is TGTGCCAGCAGTCCGGGACTAGCGGCCTCTGGGGCCAACGTCCTGACTTTC. The encoded protein is CASSPGLAASGANVLTF.

The chain couples TRBV7-8 to TRBJ2-7, with a weak D call TRBD2 (7 bases). The CDR3 has 16 residues. V lost 4 bases and J lost 1, with 17 bases in between. Germline-derived CDR1 and CDR2 are SGHVS and FQNEAQ. The CDR3, as DNA: TGTGCCAGCAGCTCCCTAGAGGGGGGGCTGTCCTACGAGCAGTACTTC. Translation gives CASSSLEGGLSYEQYF.

This chain uses TRBV6-5 with TRBJ2-1; 7 positions match TRBD2. Looked up from germline, CDR1 is MNHEY and CDR2 is SVGAGI. V dropped 2 bases and J dropped 9; count of bases not matched to a gene: 10. This CDR3 spans 15 amino acids. The CDR3 is CASSYLPGLRVEQFF. Here the CDR3 DNA reads TGTGCCAGCAGTTACCTTCCGGGACTAAGAGTTGAGCAGTTCTTC.

CDR3 DNA: TGTGCCAGTAGTATGGGGTGGGGAGATACGCAGTATTTT. It codes for CASSMGWGDTQYF. The J gene is TRBJ2-3, the V gene TRBV19; no reliable D call. Per germline, CDR1 LNHDA and CDR2 SQIVND (reference sequence). This CDR3 is 13 amino acids long. Trimming stripped 3 bases from V and 5 bases from J, with 9 bases between. Together with reference TRBV19 and TRBJ2-3, the CDR3 gives the full variable domain: DGGITQSPKYLFRKEGQNVTLSCEQNLNHDAMYWYRQDPGQGLRLIYYSQIVNDFQKGDIAEGYSVSREKKESFPLTVTSAQKNPTAFYLCASSMGWGDTQYFGPGTRLTVL.

The sample holds a few counts of this clone. The V call is TRBV5-1, the J call TRBJ2-2; D is unclear. The CDR3 consists of 15 residues. Per the germline V gene, CDR1 is SGHRS and CDR2 is YFSETQ. V shed 2 bases and J shed 0 bases, with 8 bases lying between them. In DNA form, the CDR3 reads TGCGCCAGCAGCTTCCGGGCCTCGAACACCGGGGAGCTGTTTTTT. Translating gives CASSFRASNTGELFF.

A few counts support this clone. The genes are TRBV4-2 and TRBJ2-2; D call uncertain. Germline loops: CDR1 LGHNA, CDR2 YNFKEQ. This CDR3 region has 14 residues. Trimming cost V 6 bases and J 7 bases, with 15 bases left between them. Here the CDR3 DNA reads TGTGCCAGCAGGGTGACCGGGCCCGGCGGGGAGCTGTTTTTT. Amino acids: CASRVTGPGGELFF.

This clone was counted a single time. As DNA, the CDR3 is TGTGCCAGCAGCTTAGGCAACAGGGGGCCTTCCTACGAGCAGTACTTC. Amino acids: CASSLGNRGPSYEQYF. This chain joins TRBV11-2 and TRBJ2-7, with TRBD1 matching 9 bases. The CDR3 contains 16 residues. V lost 1 base and J lost 1; bases outside the gene matches: 5. From germline, CDR1 is SGHAT and CDR2 FQNNGV.

The chain couples TRBV18 to TRBJ1-2; D not certain. Germline CDR1 and CDR2: KGHSH and LQKENI. The CDR3 is 14 residues long. The V end lost 0 bases, the J end lost 4 bases, and 9 bases lay between the germline ends. The CDR3 reads CASSPPTGGYGYTF. The CDR3 region has the DNA TGTGCCAGCTCACCACCTACGGGAGGCTATGGCTACACCTTC.

The chain uses TRBV2 and TRBJ2-7, with D unresolved. Trimming removed 2 bases at V and 8 bases at J, with 10 bases between. CDR3 length equals 12 residues. Germline-derived CDR1 and CDR2 are SNHLY and FYNNEI. The CDR3 here is CASSETSAQQYF. The DNA for the CDR3 is TGTGCCAGCAGTGAAACCTCAGCCCAGCAGTACTTC.

The chain recombines TRBV5-6 with TRBJ2-7, with D unclear. Per the germline V gene, CDR1 is SGHDT and CDR2 is YYEEEE. The CDR3 contains 13 residues. Trimming pared 1 base from V and 6 bases from J, leaving 11 bases between. The CDR3 region has the DNA TGTGCCAGCAGCTTGCAGGTGGCTGGCGAGCAGTACTTC. Its translation: CASSLQVAGEQYF.

The V call is TRBV27, the J call TRBJ2-2; D ambiguous. This CDR3 has 14 amino acids. Deletions cut 7 bases from V and 7 bases from J, with 16 bases between. The germline V gene encodes CDR1 MNHEY and CDR2 SMNVEV (reference sequence). CDR3 nucleotide sequence: TGTGCCAGCACCTTAAGAGGATTTGGCGGGGAGCTGTTTTTT. Protein sequence: CASTLRGFGGELFF.

The chain joins TRBV7-8 to TRBJ2-7; 10 positions match TRBD1. CDR1 and CDR2 (germline): SGHVS, FQNEAQ. This CDR3 spans 15 amino acids. V trimming: 5 bases; J trimming: 3 bases; junction bases outside the gene matches: 7. The CDR3 here is CASSATGQGIYEQYF. Written as DNA, the CDR3 is TGTGCCAGCAGCGCCACGGGACAGGGGATCTACGAGCAGTACTTC.

The V and J genes are TRBV19 and TRBJ1-2, with unresolved D. Trimming removed 9 bases at V and 0 bases at J, with 17 bases between. CDR3 size: 15 residues. Germline V lookup: CDR1 LNHDA, CDR2 SQIVND (reference sequence). The CDR3 DNA follows: TGTGCCAGCTCCCCGCAGGAGAAAGCTAACTATGGCTACACCTTC. It yields the protein CASSPQEKANYGYTF.

The V and J genes are TRBV30 and TRBJ1-4, with D uncertain. The CDR3 spans 17 residues. V lost 1 base, J lost 4 bases, and 19 bases lay in between. Looked up from germline, CDR1 is GTSNPN and CDR2 is SVGIG (reference sequence). CDR3 in DNA: TGTGCCTGGAGTGGCGGGCGCCTCGGCATTGGTAATGAAAAACTGTTTTTT. It encodes CAWSGGRLGIGNEKLFF.

This chain joins TRBV28 and TRBJ2-7; D may be TRBD1 or TRBD2 (6 bases each). CDR3 length: 14 residues. Germline V gene data show CDR1 as MDHEN and CDR2 as SYDVKM. Trimming shortened V by 1 base and J by 3 bases, and 10 bases separated the two germline ends. CDR3 nucleotides: TGTGCCAGCAGTTTATTCAGGGGAGGCTACGAGCAGTACTTC. It codes for CASSLFRGGYEQYF. The full variable domain, with the rest looked up from reference TRBV28 and TRBJ2-7, is DVKVTQSSRYLVKRTGEKVFLECVQDMDHENMFWYRQDPGLGLRLIYFSYDVKMKEKGDIPEGYSVSREKKERFSLILESASTNQTSMYLCASSLFRGGYEQYFGPGTRLTVT.

V and J are TRBV29-1 and TRBJ1-1; D not resolved. The CDR3 sequence is 13 residues long. Trimming took off 4 bases at V and 3 bases at J, with 12 bases between the two ends. Germline values: CDR1 SQVTM, CDR2 ANQGSEA. The CDR3 bases are TGCAGCGTTGGTATTTCCCCAGACACTGAAGCTTTCTTT. It translates to CSVGISPDTEAFF.